The 16 T cell receptor beta chains given below trace back to one sample, sequenced in a study of T cell changes during pregnancy in multiple sclerosis. TCRdb keeps only in-frame clones here, not all; method: immunoSEQ multiplex PCR. This sample has 57,000 or so clones, with roughly 91% found just once. The specimen comprised peripheral blood, sampled in the third trimester of pregnancy. The receptors were sampled from a female donor in good health, enrolled as a control in a pregnancy study.

This chain uses TRBV6-6 with TRBJ1-5; D possibly corresponds to TRBD1 (6 bases). V gave up 2 bases and J gave up 4 bases, with 12 bases separating them. CDR3 length: 15 residues. Germline V gives CDR1 MNHNY, CDR2 SVGAGI (reference sequence). The CDR3 protein is CASSYRGTPNQPQHF. In DNA, the CDR3 is TGTGCCAGCAGTTACCGTGGGACACCAAATCAGCCCCAGCATTTT.

The chain recombines TRBV30 with TRBJ2-1; TRBD1 matches 7 bases. Germline CDR1 and CDR2: GTSNPN and SVGIG (reference sequence). The CDR3 spans 13 residues. The V gene end was trimmed by 8 bases and the J gene end by 2 bases; junction bases not matched to a gene: 6. CDR3: CAVQGLTYNEQFF. Here the CDR3 DNA reads TGTGCCGTACAGGGGCTCACCTACAATGAGCAGTTCTTC.

This chain uses TRBV19 with TRBJ2-4, with 7 bases aligning to TRBD1. The J segment lost 5 bases and the V segment lost 5 bases, leaving 6 bases of the junction unmatched. CDR3 size: 14 residues. Germline V gene lookup returns CDR1 LNHDA and CDR2 SQIVND (reference sequence). In nucleotides, the CDR3 is TGTGCCAGTAGTCCCGACAGGGTGGAAAACATTCAGTACTTC. It codes for CASSPDRVENIQYF.

The chain uses TRBV28 and TRBJ1-4; TRBD1 aligns across 8 bases. CDR1 MDHEN and CDR2 SYDVKM come from the germline V gene. Trimming removed 7 bases from V and 10 bases from J; junction bases left unmatched: 5. This CDR3 contains 12 residues. CDR3 sequence (DNA): TGTGCCAGCACGACAGGGGAGGTAAAACTGTTTTTT. Translation: CASTTGEVKLFF.

The V call is TRBV7-9, the J call TRBJ2-3, with D possibly TRBD1 on 6 matching bases. The germline gives CDR1 SEHNR, CDR2 FQNEAQ (reference sequence). Deletions cut 1 base from V and 2 bases from J, with 16 bases between. CDR3 size: 17 residues. CDR3 sequence: CASSLGMDRQPTDTQYF. The CDR3 DNA reads as TGTGCCAGCAGCTTAGGGATGGACAGACAACCCACAGATACGCAGTATTTT.

V and J are TRBV29-1 and TRBJ2-2, with 12 bases matching TRBD2. This CDR3 region has 16 residues. With 5 bases clipped from V and 7 bases from J, the junction kept 11 bases outside the gene matches. CDR1 is SQVTM, CDR2 ANQGSEA, per germline. The CDR3 coding sequence is TGCAGCGTTAGGACTAGCGGGAACATCAGGGGCGGGGAGCTGTTTTTT. This sequence encodes CSVRTSGNIRGGELFF.

V and J are TRBV5-6 and TRBJ1-1, with TRBD1 identical over 8 bases. In germline, CDR1 is SGHDT, CDR2 YYEEEE. V shed 0 bases and J 0 bases; nucleotides not matched to a gene: 7. The CDR3 has 17 residues. The CDR3 loop is CASSLEGQDAMNTEAFF. The DNA for the CDR3 is TGTGCCAGCAGCTTGGAGGGACAGGACGCCATGAACACTGAAGCTTTCTTT.

V and J are TRBV7-9 and TRBJ2-7; 7 nucleotides match TRBD1. Unmatched junction bases numbered 8, after V lost 3 bases and J lost 3 bases. There are 15 residues in the CDR3. From germline, CDR1 is SEHNR and CDR2 FQNEAQ (reference sequence). The CDR3 DNA sequence: TGTGCCAGCAGCTTTACAGGGGCAGGAATCTACGAGCAGTACTTC. Translated, it gives CASSFTGAGIYEQYF.

In this sample, this clone turned up once. V and J are TRBV5-4 and TRBJ2-3, with D possibly TRBD2 on 6 matching bases. The germline gives CDR1 SGHNT, CDR2 YYREEE (reference sequence). Trimming removed 4 bases at V and 7 bases at J, with 13 bases between. The CDR3 spans 13 residues. Here the CDR3 reads CASSLNGGNTQYF. CDR3 bases: TGTGCCAGCAGCCTGAACGGGGGAAATACGCAGTATTTT.

This clone has a single count. The junction departs from germline at one end; a sequencing error may be responsible. The genes are TRBV11-2 and TRBJ2-1, with 9 bases fitting TRBD1. The CDR3 runs 15 residues. Germline loops: CDR1 SGHAT, CDR2 FQNNGV. CDR3: CASSYGGQGYDEQFF. The CDR3 bases are TGTGCCAGTTCCTACGGGGGACAGGGCTACGATGAGCAGTTCTTC.

The chain employs TRBV18 and TRBJ1-1, with 10 bases that match TRBD1. CDR1 KGHSH and CDR2 LQKENI come from the germline V gene. With V trimmed by 3 bases and J by 4 bases, 2 bases remained unmatched. This CDR3 comprises 14 residues. CDR3 sequence: CASSPGQGFTEAFF. The CDR3 DNA is TGTGCCAGCTCACCGGGACAGGGGTTCACTGAAGCTTTCTTT. Supplemented by reference TRBV18 and TRBJ1-1, the full variable domain reads NAGVMQNPRHLVRRRGQEARLRCSPMKGHSHVYWYRQLPEEGLKFMVYLQKENIIDESGMPKERFSAEFPKEGPSILRIQQVVRGDSAAYFCASSPGQGFTEAFFGQGTRLTVV.

The chain has TRBV6-1 and TRBJ1-4, with TRBD1 identical over 7 bases. V lost 2 bases to trimming and J lost 8 bases; unmatched junction nucleotides: 5. CDR3 length: 14 amino acids. The germline gives CDR1 MNHNS, CDR2 SASEGT. The CDR3 loop is CASSERQGIEKLFF. The CDR3 DNA is TGTGCCAGCAGTGAAAGACAGGGTATCGAAAAACTGTTTTTT.

This sequence joins TRBV5-1 and TRBJ1-5, with D perhaps matching TRBD1 (6 bases). The CDR3 extends over 13 amino acids. Germline loops: CDR1 SGHRS, CDR2 YFSETQ. V lost 0 bases to trimming and J lost 8 bases, with 9 bases between them. The CDR3 DNA follows: TGCGCCAGCAGCTTGGAGGGGGACAAGCCCCAGCATTTT. Residues: CASSLEGDKPQHF.

This sequence joins TRBV5-1 and TRBJ2-3; perhaps TRBD2 as D (6 bases). V was cut by 5 bases and J by 1 base, with 14 bases left in between. Looked up from germline, CDR1 is SGHRS and CDR2 is YFSETQ. The CDR3 sequence is 15 residues long. In DNA form, the CDR3 reads TGCGCCAGCAGGGCGGGAACGGGAGGCACAGATACGCAGTATTTT. Translating it yields CASRAGTGGTDTQYF.

This clone turned up a few times. This chain joins TRBV7-9 and TRBJ1-6; 9 bases align to TRBD1. Trimming removed 2 bases from V and 13 bases from J; junction bases left unmatched: 3. CDR3 length: 13 amino acids. Germline V gene data show CDR1 as SEHNR and CDR2 as FQNEAQ (reference sequence). CDR3 loop: CASSLTQGAPLHF. The CDR3 DNA is TGTGCCAGCAGCTTAACACAGGGGGCTCCCCTCCACTTT.

The chain employs TRBV11-2 and TRBJ2-1; 11 bases line up with TRBD2. J gave up 13 bases and V 0 bases, and 11 bases lay outside the gene matches. CDR3 length equals 16 residues. The germline V gene encodes CDR1 SGHAT and CDR2 FQNNGV. In DNA form, the CDR3 reads TGTGCCAGCAGCTTAGATTTACTAGCGGGGGCCCCCCGACAGTTCTTC. This gives the protein CASSLDLLAGAPRQFF.